This T cell receptor beta chain was obtained from a study of blood T cell repertoires in COVID-19. The method was immunoSEQ multiplex PCR; TCRdb's version includes in-frame clones alone and lacks a portion of them. The sample has about 300,000 clones; roughly nine tenths are singletons. Trimming took off 0 bases at V and 1 base at J, with 18 bases between the two ends. Germline CDR1 is LGHDT and CDR2 is YNNKEL (reference sequence). This CDR3 is 18 amino acids long. The genes are TRBV3-1 (or the pseudogene TRBV3-2) and TRBJ1-1; D not certain. The clonotype originates from a woman in her late teens or twenties who had recovered from COVID-19. The sequenced sample was PBMCs or T cells enriched from blood (not recorded which). CDR3 coding DNA: TGTGCCAGCAGCCAAGAGGCGTGGATAGCCTTAGGGAACACTGAAGCTTTCTTT. Translated, it gives CASSQEAWIALGNTEAFF.